The T cell receptor (beta chain) described here comes from a study of blood T cell repertoires in COVID-19. Trimming stripped 6 bases from V and 5 bases from J, with 11 bases between. Per the germline V gene, CDR1 is DFQATT and CDR2 is SNEGSKA (reference sequence). The CDR3 has 11 residues. TCRdb's copy holds only in-frame clones and misses some; the assay was immunoSEQ multiplex PCR. This table has under 200,000 clones, 79% appearing once. The Seattle patients joined while their infection was active and were tracked longitudinally afterward. This sequence originates from a woman aged 40 to 50 with COVID-19, enrolled during active disease. The chain carries TRBV20-1 and TRBJ2-7; D might be TRBD2 (6 bases). Material: peripheral blood. The CDR3 spells CSAQRVHEQYF. The CDR3 DNA follows: TGCAGTGCACAGCGGGTCCACGAGCAGTACTTC.